The 15 T cell receptor beta chains below come from one sample, sequenced in a study of neurological immune-mediated disorders. TCRdb reprocessed the 5' RACE reads via MiXCR and lists one record per CDR3 protein. The sample holds tens of thousands of distinct CDR3 sequences, more than 4.5% seen once. The specimen was CD4+ T cells from blood. The receptors originated from a man younger than 30 in good health.

This clonotype has a count of ten or more. The CDR3 DNA reads TGTGCCAGCAGCCAAGAGGGCCAGCCCCAGCATTTT. As protein: CASSQEGQPQHF. The V call is TRBV4-2, the J call TRBJ1-5; no firm D call. V gave up 0 bases and J gave up 7 bases, with 4 bases separating them. This CDR3 has 12 residues. CDR1 is LGHNA and CDR2 is YNFKEQ in the germline V gene.

This clonotype was observed many times. The V and J genes are TRBV6-6 and TRBJ1-3; D uncertain. The CDR3 has 14 amino acids. The germline V and J ends were trimmed by 9 bases and 4 bases, with 16 bases remaining between them. CDR1 is MNHNY, CDR2 SVGAGI, per germline (reference sequence). The CDR3 protein is CASIAADWGNTIYF. Here the CDR3 DNA reads TGTGCCAGTATCGCCGCCGACTGGGGAAACACCATATATTTT.

This clonotype was picked up many times. The V and J genes are TRBV29-1 and TRBJ2-7; a possible D gene is TRBD1 (6 bases). Trimming took off 4 bases at V and 8 bases at J, with 15 bases between the two ends. This CDR3 contains 12 residues. Germline values: CDR1 SQVTM, CDR2 ANQGSEA. The CDR3 coding sequence is TGCAGCGTTGCACTTGCGGACAGTAAGCAGTACTTC. Translation gives CSVALADSKQYF.

This clonotype was seen at least ten times. V gene TRBV7-2 combines with J gene TRBJ1-6; TRBD1 matches at 7 bases. Germline assignment: CDR1 SGHTA and CDR2 FQGNSA. The CDR3 has 16 amino acids. V was pared by 4 bases and J by 6 bases, with 9 bases of the junction left unmatched. CDR3 DNA: TGTGCCAGCAGCTCAACAGGGGTTGTAGGTAATTCACCCCTCCACTTT. It is translated as CASSSTGVVGNSPLHF.

This rearrangement joins TRBV10-3 to TRBJ1-5; D is ambiguous. V was clipped by 10 bases and J by 2 bases, with 15 bases between them. Germline loops: CDR1 ENHRY, CDR2 SYGVKD. The CDR3 runs to 14 residues. Here the CDR3 reads CATHPTDGNQPQHF. The CDR3 nucleotides are TGTGCCACTCACCCTACAGATGGCAATCAGCCCCAGCATTTT.

In this sample, this clonotype turned up many times. The rearrangement joins TRBV5-6 to TRBJ2-3; tentatively, D is TRBD2 (6 bases). CDR3 length: 13 residues. Trimming removed 4 bases at V and 5 bases at J, with 11 bases between. Germline CDR1 is SGHDT and CDR2 is YYEEEE. The CDR3 sequence: CASSPTGGDTQYF. CDR3 DNA sequence: TGTGCCAGCAGCCCCACCGGGGGAGATACGCAGTATTTT.

This clonotype has ten or more counts. This chain links TRBV12-3 or TRBV12-4 with TRBJ1-2; D remains ambiguous. The CDR3 is made up of 13 amino acids. Trimming removed 3 bases at V and 2 bases at J, with 7 bases between. As DNA, the CDR3 is TGTGCCAGCAGTTTGTGGGGAAACTATGGCTACACCTTC. Amino acid sequence: CASSLWGNYGYTF.

Ten or more counts support this clonotype. V and J are TRBV20-1 and TRBJ1-3; D uncertain. There are 14 residues in the CDR3. With 0 bases removed from V and 0 bases from J, the gap between germline ends came to 6 bases. The V gene's germline CDR1 is DFQATT and CDR2 SNEGSKA (reference sequence). The CDR3 sequence: CSARDPSSGNTIYF. In DNA form, the CDR3 reads TGCAGTGCTAGAGATCCGAGCTCTGGAAACACCATATATTTT.

This clonotype was counted many times. This chain uses TRBV3-1 with TRBJ2-5; the D is unclear. V lost 2 bases, J lost 5 bases, and 12 bases lay in between. This CDR3 is built from 14 residues. Germline-derived CDR1 and CDR2 are LGHDT and YNNKEL (reference sequence). The CDR3 nucleotides are TGTGCCAGCAGCCAAAAGAAGGCATCTGAGACCCAGTACTTC. Its translation is CASSQKKASETQYF.

This clonotype was picked up many times. The rearrangement links TRBV12-3 or TRBV12-4 to TRBJ2-2, with D perhaps matching TRBD1 (5 bases). The length of the CDR3 is 15 residues. The germline V and J ends were trimmed by 5 bases and 7 bases, with 17 bases remaining between them. CDR3 loop: CASSLQGYEIGELFF. CDR3 sequence (DNA): TGTGCCAGCAGTCTCCAGGGTTATGAGATCGGGGAGCTGTTTTTT.

This clonotype was observed at least ten times. The chain employs TRBV20-1 and TRBJ2-2, with D possibly being TRBD1 or TRBD2 (5 bases each). Germline-derived CDR1 and CDR2 are DFQATT and SNEGSKA (reference sequence). This CDR3 is built from 15 residues. V dropped 4 bases and J dropped 3 bases, with 15 bases sitting between them. CDR3 bases: TGCAGTGCTACCTCGGGGCTGACAGACACCGGGGAGCTGTTTTTT. This translates into CSATSGLTDTGELFF.

This clonotype was detected many times. The chain combines TRBV7-8 with TRBJ2-7; D is possibly TRBD2 (6 bases). With 0 bases removed from V and 3 bases from J, the gap between germline ends came to 18 bases. The CDR3 contains 17 residues. Germline V lookup: CDR1 SGHVS, CDR2 FQNEAQ. The CDR3 region is CASSLAQIGVGGYEQYF. The CDR3 DNA sequence: TGTGCCAGCAGCTTAGCGCAAATCGGTGTGGGGGGCTACGAGCAGTACTTC.

This clonotype has ten or more counts. This chain links TRBV15 with TRBJ2-5; D is unresolved. This CDR3 is 15 amino acids long. Germline CDR1 is LNHNV and CDR2 is YYDKDF (reference sequence). V was cut by 1 base and J by 2 bases, with 11 bases left in between. This CDR3 is CATSRVGSGQETQYF. The CDR3 region has the DNA TGTGCCACCAGCAGAGTTGGCAGTGGGCAAGAGACCCAGTACTTC.

This clonotype was seen ten or more times. The DNA of the CDR3 is TGCGCCAGCAGCTTAAGGCCAACCGAAATGCTGGGACAGCGTGGCACTGAAGCTTTCTTT. It yields the protein CASSLRPTEMLGQRGTEAFF. This chain joins TRBV5-1 and TRBJ1-1, with TRBD1 identical over 7 bases. V shed 2 bases and J 4 bases; nucleotides not matched to a gene: 23. Germline CDR1 reads SGHRS; CDR2 reads YFSETQ. This CDR3 has 20 amino acids. The whole variable domain, filled in from reference TRBV5-1 and TRBJ1-1, reads KAGVTQTPRYLIKTRGQQVTLSCSPISGHRSVSWYQQTPGQGLQFLFEYFSETQRNKGNFPGRFSGRQFSNSRSEMNVSTLELGDSALYLCASSLRPTEMLGQRGTEAFFGQGTRLTVV.

This clonotype was seen at least ten times. The chain recombines TRBV20-1 with TRBJ1-4; 8 bases are shared with TRBD1. Germline CDR1 DFQATT, CDR2 SNEGSKA (reference sequence). V lost 4 bases and J lost 8; bases outside the gene matches: 12. The CDR3 totals 15 residues. The CDR3 spells CSATPTGGVGEKLFF. CDR3 bases: TGCAGTGCTACTCCAACAGGGGGGGTTGGGGAAAAACTGTTTTTT.